Included here is one TCR beta chain sequence, with context. The source of the sample is a study of human T cells and chemical hapten exposure. J was trimmed by 4 bases and V by 4 bases; bases with no gene match: 6. Germline assignment: CDR1 MDHEN and CDR2 SYDVKM. This CDR3 comprises 14 residues. Regarding time point: pre-sensitization, week 0. Specified treatment: therapeutic diphenylcyclopropenone sensitization with weekly scalp DPC. TCRdb ran MiXCR on the RACE reads and lists one entry per CDR3 protein. The profile covers approximately 370,000 distinct CDR3 sequences, with 5.5% appearing a single time and around 8% taken by the ten largest.

The clonotype was recovered from a woman aged 18-29 years with alopecia areata. Some clones in this sample may be carry-over from other donors' samples. The sequenced sample was whole blood, obtained in connection with sensitization to the hapten diphenylcyclopropenone (DPC). The chain is built from TRBV28 and TRBJ2-5; 7 positions agree with TRBD2. The CDR3: CASSYRLAIETQYF. In DNA form, the CDR3 reads TGTGCCAGCAGTTACCGACTAGCAATAGAGACCCAGTACTTC.